This is a list of T cell receptor beta chains from one sample in a study of T cell responses to AZD1222 COVID-19 vaccine. The assay was immunoSEQ multiplex PCR, and TCRdb's table has in-frame clones only and misses some. The sample comprises more than 70,000 clones, around nine tenths of which are singletons, and 4.2% rests with the top ten. The sequences come from peripheral blood, collected on day 0 of AZD1222 vaccination. Receptor source: an adult in good health. The CDR3 runs from the conserved cysteine through the conserved F or W. A D gene is named only where the DNA matches it firmly. Clone size, where shown, is once, few, many, or a class for clones that have expanded.

>TRBV3-1/TRBV3-2|NA|TRBJ1-1|NA
TGTGCCAGCACCATCCGGGGCCAGAACACTGAAGCTTTCTTT
CASTIRGQNTEAFF
>TRBV10-2|TRBD1|TRBJ1-1|few
TGCGCCAGCAGTGCAGGGGGCCTTGAAGCTTTCTTT
CASSAGGLEAFF
>TRBV10-3|TRBD1|TRBJ1-4|NA
TGTGCCATCAGTGGAGAACAGGGGGCTTCTCGTGAAAAACTGTTTTTT
CAISGEQGASREKLFF
>TRBV7-9|NA|TRBJ2-7|NA
TGTGCCAGCATCCCTGACGGATCCTACGAGCAGTACTTC
CASIPDGSYEQYF
>TRBV18|NA|TRBJ2-5|NA
TGTGCCAGCTCAGAAGAGACCCAGTACTTC
CASSEETQYF
>TRBV5-8|NA|TRBJ2-7|NA
TGTGCCAGCAGCTTACGGACCAGAACCGAGCAGTACTTC
CASSLRTRTEQYF
>TRBV7-3|TRBD2|TRBJ2-3|once
TGTGCCAGCAGCTTACGAGCGGGGGCTAACACAGATACGCAGTATTTT
CASSLRAGANTDTQYF
>TRBV30|TRBD1|TRBJ2-1|NA
TGTGCCTGGGACAGGGGAAGTTACAATGAGCAGTTCTTC
CAWDRGSYNEQFF
>TRBV7-2|TRBD1|TRBJ1-2|NA
TGTGCCAGCAGCTCGATACGGACAGGCGGCTACACCTTC
CASSSIRTGGYTF
>TRBV4-2|TRBD1|TRBJ2-2|NA
TGTGCCAGCAGCCCCATGGGCCTTGGGAGGACAGGGTTTATATGTTTAACCGGGGAGCTGTTTTTT
CASSPMGLGRTGFICLTGELFF
>TRBV6-6|TRBD1|TRBJ2-7|NA
TGTGCCAGCAGTAAAGGACAGGGGGCTCCCCACGAGCAGTACTTC
CASSKGQGAPHEQYF
>TRBV6-5|TRBD2|TRBJ2-2|NA
TGTGCCAGCCTTGTAGCGGGAGAAGTCGGGGAGCTGTTTTTT
CASLVAGEVGELFF
>TRBV4-1|TRBD2|TRBJ2-1|NA
TGCGCCAGCAGCCAAGAGGTGGTACTAGCGGGGACGTTCTTC
CASSQEVVLAGTFF